This TCR beta chain appears in the sequencing data of a study of cytomegalovirus exposure and HLA in healthy donors. Study background: The same platform was used for the roughly 120 validation repertoires as for the 600 to 700 first-cohort repertoires, as reported in a later analysis. General study findings and limits: Most TCRs appeared rarely, but some public TCRs recurred in many donors. Overall, roughly 160 TCR beta chains were annotated as cytomegalovirus-associated.

Remarks on this clone: Its antigen is as yet unknown.

Repertoires were generated with immunoSEQ multiplex PCR, while TCRdb's copy carries only in-frame clones and drops some. The data show some 120,000 clones, with 89% seen just once and around 1.1% held by the top ten. CDR3 length equals 18 residues. In germline, CDR1 is MGHDK, CDR2 SYGVNS. V was pared by 3 bases and J by 7 bases, with 15 bases of the junction left unmatched. The rearrangement uses TRBV25-1 and TRBJ1-2; TRBD1 agrees at 12 bases. The specimen sequenced was PBMCs. The TCR was taken from a woman younger than 35 in good health and CMV-seronegative. The CDR3 sequence: CASSDRDPGQGAFSGYTF. CDR3 sequence (DNA): TGTGCCAGCAGTGACCGAGATCCGGGACAGGGGGCGTTCAGTGGCTACACCTTC.